This record looks at one TCR beta chain sequence and its context. Germline V gene lookup returns CDR1 MGHRA and CDR2 YSYEKL. The CDR3 is 17 residues long. Deletions cut 3 bases from V and 1 base from J, with 18 bases between. The data are from a study of PD-L1 blockade in urothelial cancer. Across the study: Patients, treated from 2014 onward, received atezolizumab 1,200 mg intravenously every 3 weeks. About 85% of the roughly 30 patients comprised males who had bladder-origin urothelial cancer. At 3 weeks (second dose) and 6 weeks after starting treatment, blood was analyzed.

All patients carried locally advanced or metastatic urothelial carcinoma. This table comes from immunoSEQ multiplex PCR, and its TCRdb copy is limited to in-frame clones, with some not included. The data show about 100,000 clones, around 82% seen once. This clonotype was obtained from a man in his fifties with urothelial cancer. The rearrangement links TRBV4-1 to TRBJ1-2; tentative D call: TRBD1 (6 bases). This sample comprised PBMCs, obtained around atezolizumab (anti-PD-L1) treatment. This CDR3 reads CASSHGQLRSLNYGYTF. CDR3 coding DNA: TGCGCCAGCAGCCACGGACAGTTACGATCTCTTAACTATGGCTACACCTTC.